These 15 T cell receptor beta chains share one sample of origin, sequenced in a study of CD8 T cells in Susac syndrome (dated by TCRdb to about 2019). The library was built by means of the immunoSEQ multiplex PCR assay. RNA was extracted using the RNeasy kit, and roughly 0.5 to 1 ug of the RNA was reverse transcribed with random hexamers. TCRdb ran its own pipeline on the public reads, namely fastp trimming at Q25 and MiXCR clone calling, and kept in-frame beta chains. Identical CDR3 protein sequences are pooled into one entry, listed with their most common genes and DNA. This sample holds some 200,000 distinct CDR3 sequences; about 95% were observed only once. 0.085% to 0.095% of the sample is held by the ten biggest clonotypes. The sequenced sample consisted of CD4+ T cells from PBMCs. These receptors were obtained from a human donor with multiple sclerosis.

This chain links TRBV3-1 with TRBJ2-7; D unresolved. Trimming shortened V by 1 base and J by 9 bases, and 7 bases separated the two germline ends. The CDR3 is 11 residues long. Per the germline V gene, CDR1 is LGHDT and CDR2 is YNNKEL (reference sequence). CDR3 coding DNA: TGTGCCAGCAGCCAAGGGTTTGCGCAGTACTTC. Translating it yields CASSQGFAQYF.

The gene calls are TRBV27 and TRBJ1-2; no reliable D call. This CDR3 spans 13 amino acids. Trimming took 4 bases from V and 4 from J, leaving 10 bases between them. The V gene's germline CDR1 is MNHEY and CDR2 SMNVEV (reference sequence). Here the CDR3 DNA reads TGTGCCAGCAGTTCCTTGAACGCCTATGGCTACACCTTC. Amino acid sequence: CASSSLNAYGYTF.

This rearrangement joins TRBV29-1 to TRBJ2-7; TRBD1 aligns across 11 bases. CDR3 length: 13 residues. The germline CDR1 and CDR2 sequences are SQVTM and ANQGSEA. The V and J ends lost 7 bases and 6 bases, in that order; junction bases with no gene match: 8. CDR3 residues: CSARTGGYSEQYF. CDR3 DNA: TGCAGCGCCAGGACAGGGGGCTACTCCGAGCAGTACTTC.

The chain joins TRBV5-6 to TRBJ2-7; no clear D. CDR3 length: 11 amino acids. Germline CDR1 and CDR2: SGHDT and YYEEEE. V lost 7 bases to trimming and J lost 5 bases, with 10 bases between them. The CDR3 sequence: CASLYMNEQYF. The DNA for the CDR3 is TGTGCCAGCTTATATATGAACGAGCAGTACTTC.

The chain employs TRBV20-1 and TRBJ2-7, with 12 bases matching TRBD2. V was clipped by 5 bases and J by 2 bases; unmatched bases: 10. Germline CDR1 reads DFQATT; CDR2 reads SNEGSKA (reference sequence). The CDR3 sequence is 16 residues long. The CDR3 loop is CSAQGTSGRLAYEQYF. The CDR3 DNA is TGCAGTGCTCAAGGGACTAGCGGGCGATTGGCCTACGAGCAGTACTTC.

The chain employs TRBV12-5 and TRBJ1-2, with D possibly TRBD1 on 6 matching bases. The germline V gene encodes CDR1 LGHNT and CDR2 FRNRAP. CDR3 size: 13 residues. V was trimmed by 4 bases and J by 4 bases, leaving 10 bases between them. The CDR3 nucleotides are TGTGCTAGTGGTTCGACAGGCCCCTATGGCTACACCTTC. Protein: CASGSTGPYGYTF.

A word on this clonotype: A junction end diverges from the germline sequence, so it may reflect a read error. The V call is TRBV11-2, the J call TRBJ2-1, with D perhaps TRBD2 (5 bases). The CDR3 contains 15 residues. From germline, CDR1 is SGHAT and CDR2 FQNNGV. CDR3 bases: TGTGCCAGCAGTTTAGGGAGAGCTCGTAACAATGAGCAGTTCTTC. This encodes CASSLGRARNNEQFF.

The chain uses TRBV6-5 and TRBJ1-2; a possible D gene is TRBD1 (6 bases). The germline V and J ends were trimmed by 1 base and 3 bases, with 9 bases remaining between them. Germline values: CDR1 MNHEY, CDR2 SVGAGI. This CDR3 has 14 residues. The CDR3 DNA sequence: TGTGCCAGCAGTTACTTGGGACATCACTATGGCTACACCTTC. It specifies CASSYLGHHYGYTF.

The chain combines TRBV12-3 or TRBV12-4 with TRBJ2-1, with D unclear. The CDR3 is 15 amino acids. V gave up 7 bases and J gave up 1 base, with 14 bases separating them. CDR3 region: CASTGALPSYNEQFF. CDR3 sequence (DNA): TGTGCCAGCACTGGAGCCTTACCTTCCTACAATGAGCAGTTCTTC.

The chain couples TRBV3-1 to TRBJ1-5; D might be TRBD1 (5 bases). V dropped 5 bases and J dropped 6 bases, with 14 bases sitting between them. From germline, CDR1 is LGHDT and CDR2 YNNKEL (reference sequence). There are 14 residues in the CDR3. CDR3 bases: TGTGCCAGCAGCATTTCTGGGGGGGGTCAGCCCCAGCATTTT. This sequence encodes CASSISGGGQPQHF.

This clonotype was counted a single time. The chain combines TRBV5-4 with TRBJ2-3, with 7 bases identical to TRBD2. Per the germline V gene, CDR1 is SGHNT and CDR2 is YYREEE (reference sequence). The CDR3 length is 15 residues. Losses at the gene ends were 5 bases for V and 5 bases for J; bases not matched to a gene: 11. CDR3 sequence reads: CASRDSGLTGDTQYF. CDR3 DNA: TGTGCCAGCAGGGACTCGGGACTAACGGGAGATACGCAGTATTTT.

In this sample, this clonotype turned up once. This chain connects TRBV7-9 to TRBJ2-7; D ambiguous. Looked up from germline, CDR1 is SEHNR and CDR2 is FQNEAQ (reference sequence). Trimming took 5 bases from V and 6 from J, leaving 14 bases between them. This CDR3 is 13 amino acids long. Here the CDR3 DNA reads TGTGCCAGCAGCCTAGGGTCCCGGCGCGAGCAGTACTTC. Protein sequence: CASSLGSRREQYF.

V gene TRBV5-1 combines with J gene TRBJ2-5, with TRBD2 matching 7 bases. The CDR3 spans 15 residues. Germline lookup yields CDR1 SGHRS and CDR2 YFSETQ. V trimming: 0 bases; J trimming: 2 bases; junction bases outside the gene matches: 4. As DNA, the CDR3 is TGCGCCAGCAGCTTGGCCGCCGGGGGGCAAGAGACCCAGTACTTC. Translated, it gives CASSLAAGGQETQYF.

The chain links TRBV6-2 or TRBV6-3 to TRBJ2-7; a weak D match, TRBD1 (6 bases). This CDR3 spans 12 amino acids. Trimming removed 6 bases from V and 3 bases from J, with 9 bases in between. CDR1 is MNHEY, CDR2 SVGEGT, per germline. The chain's CDR3 is CASSRQDYEQYF. The CDR3 nucleotides are TGTGCCAGCAGCCGACAGGACTACGAGCAGTACTTC.

The V call is TRBV20-1, the J call TRBJ1-5, with D perhaps matching TRBD1 (6 bases). The CDR3 runs 14 residues. Per the germline V gene, CDR1 is DFQATT and CDR2 is SNEGSKA (reference sequence). V lost 3 bases, J lost 0 bases, and 9 bases lay in between. CDR3 sequence (DNA): TGCAGTGCTAGGATGGGGGCTAGCAATCAGCCCCAGCATTTT. Translated, it gives CSARMGASNQPQHF.